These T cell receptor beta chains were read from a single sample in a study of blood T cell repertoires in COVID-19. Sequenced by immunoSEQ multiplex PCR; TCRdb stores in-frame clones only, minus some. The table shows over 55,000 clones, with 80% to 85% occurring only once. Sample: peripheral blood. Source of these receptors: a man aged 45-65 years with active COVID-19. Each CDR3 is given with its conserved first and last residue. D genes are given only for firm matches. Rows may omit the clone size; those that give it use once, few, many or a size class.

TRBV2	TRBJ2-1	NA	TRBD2	TGTGCCAGCATAGGGCTAGCGGGGTACAATGAGCAGTTCTTC	CASIGLAGYNEQFF
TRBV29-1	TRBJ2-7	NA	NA	TGCAGCGTCCAAGGGGGTGACGACGAGCAGTACTTC	CSVQGGDDEQYF
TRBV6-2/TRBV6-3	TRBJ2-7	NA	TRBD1	TGTGCCAGCAGTTCGGGGACAGGTCTCTACGAGCAGTACTTC	CASSSGTGLYEQYF
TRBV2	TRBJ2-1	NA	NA	TGTGCCAGCAGTGAAGCGCGAGGGTTCAATGAGCAGTTCTTC	CASSEARGFNEQFF
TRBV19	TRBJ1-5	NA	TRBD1	TGTGCCAGTAGGGGGCTGGACAGGGTTTATCAGCCCCAGCATTTT	CASRGLDRVYQPQHF
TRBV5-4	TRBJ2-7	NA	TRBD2	TGTGCCAGCAGCGTTAGCGGGGGGAGAACCTACGAGCAGTACTTC	CASSVSGGRTYEQYF
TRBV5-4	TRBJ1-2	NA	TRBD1	TGTGCCAGCAGTTCCGCAGGGGGCAAGGGCTACACCTTC	CASSSAGGKGYTF
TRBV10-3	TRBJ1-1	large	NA	TGTGCCATCAGCCTCGGGTGGGAGGGCACTGAAGCTTTCTTT	CAISLGWEGTEAFF
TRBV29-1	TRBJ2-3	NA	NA	TGCAGCGTTGATGACTGGGCAGATACGCAGTATTTT	CSVDDWADTQYF
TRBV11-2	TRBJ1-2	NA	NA	TGTGCCAGCAGCTTAACCTTGAGGGAAGATGGCTACACCTTC	CASSLTLREDGYTF
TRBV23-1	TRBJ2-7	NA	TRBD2	TGCGCCAGCAGTCAATCGGGGGGGGACTTTGGATACGAGCAGTACTTC	CASSQSGGDFGYEQYF
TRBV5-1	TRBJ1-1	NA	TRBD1	TGCGCCAGCAGCTTAGGGGGCATGAACACTGAAGCTTTCTTT	CASSLGGMNTEAFF
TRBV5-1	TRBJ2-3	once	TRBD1	TGCGCCAGCAGCTTGGTCCAGGGGGCAGATACGCAGTATTTT	CASSLVQGADTQYF
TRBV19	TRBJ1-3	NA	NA	TGTGCCAGTCGCCGAAGGGGATCTGGAAACACCATATATTTT	CASRRRGSGNTIYF
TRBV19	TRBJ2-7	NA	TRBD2	TGTGCCAGTAAGAGGGGGGCGGGGGGCCCCTACGAGCAGTACTTC	CASKRGAGGPYEQYF
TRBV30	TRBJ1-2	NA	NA	TGTGCCTGGAGTCGGGGGATAGAGGGCAATGGCTACACCTTC	CAWSRGIEGNGYTF
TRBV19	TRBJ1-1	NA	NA	TGTGCCAGTAGTAATGGCGCCCTCGGGACTGAAGCTTTCTTT	CASSNGALGTEAFF
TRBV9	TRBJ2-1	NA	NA	TGTGCCAGCACGATAGGCGGAAGCTCCTACAATGAGCAGTTCTTC	CASTIGGSSYNEQFF
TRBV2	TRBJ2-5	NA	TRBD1	TGTGCCAGCAGTGGGACAGGGGGAGAGACCCAGTACTTC	CASSGTGGETQYF
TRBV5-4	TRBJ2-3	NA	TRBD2	TGTGCCAGCAGCTCCGGGACTAGCGGGAGGGGGGCCACAGATACGCAGTATTTT	CASSSGTSGRGATDTQYF
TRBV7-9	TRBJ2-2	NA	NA	TGTGCCAGCAGAAAACCGACAGGAGCGAACACCGGGGAGCTGTTTTTT	CASRKPTGANTGELFF
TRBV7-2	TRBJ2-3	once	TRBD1	TGTGCCAGCAGCATTATATACGGAACAGGGGCCCGTAGGCAGTATTTT	CASSIIYGTGARRQYF
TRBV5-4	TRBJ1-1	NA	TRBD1	TGTGCCAGCAACCCGACAGGGAGCGACACTGAAGCTTTCTTT	CASNPTGSDTEAFF
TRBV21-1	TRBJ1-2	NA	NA	TGTGCCAGCAGCAAACGGGACAGGCACTATAGCTACACCTTC	CASSKRDRHYSYTF
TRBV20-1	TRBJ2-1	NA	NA	TGCAGTGCTAGTCCCAGGCCGAGGAAGGGAGATGAGCAGTTCTTC	CSASPRPRKGDEQFF
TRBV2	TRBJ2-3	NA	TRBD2	TGTGCCAGCAATCGCGGGAGGCATAGCACAGATACGCAGTATTTT	CASNRGRHSTDTQYF
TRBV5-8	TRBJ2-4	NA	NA	TGTGCCAGCAATATTGGGGACACTCTCGACATTCAGTACTTC	CASNIGDTLDIQYF
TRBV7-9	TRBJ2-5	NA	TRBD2	TGTGCCAGCAGCTTAGCGGGCGGGGGGGTCGAAGAGACCCAGTACTTC	CASSLAGGGVEETQYF
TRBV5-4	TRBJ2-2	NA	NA	TGTGCCAGCAGCCCCACCGGAACAGTCGCGAACACCGGGGAGCTGTTTTTT	CASSPTGTVANTGELFF
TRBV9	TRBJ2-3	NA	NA	TGTGCCAGCAGCGTGAGGACAGATACGCAGTATTTT	CASSVRTDTQYF
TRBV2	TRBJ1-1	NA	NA	TGTGCCAGCAGTCCCTCTTTGGGTGGCGGCACTGAAGCTTTCTTT	CASSPSLGGGTEAFF
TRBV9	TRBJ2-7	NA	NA	TGTGCCAGCAGAGCCCCACACGAGCAGTACTTC	CASRAPHEQYF
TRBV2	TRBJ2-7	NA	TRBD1	TGTGCCAGCAGTGACCCACAGGGGGCCTACGAGCAGTACTTC	CASSDPQGAYEQYF
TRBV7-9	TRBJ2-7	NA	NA	TGTGCCAGCAGCTTATTGCAGGGGCCATCCCACGAGCAGTACTTC	CASSLLQGPSHEQYF
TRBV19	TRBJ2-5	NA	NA	TGTGCCAGTAGTGGAGAATGGGGTAGGAGGGAGACCCAGTACTTC	CASSGEWGRRETQYF
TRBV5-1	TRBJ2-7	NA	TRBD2	TGCGCCAGCAGCTTGGGGACTAGCGGGAGAAATCTGGACGAGCAGTACTTC	CASSLGTSGRNLDEQYF
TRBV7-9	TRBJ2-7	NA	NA	TGTGCCAGCAGCTTAGGCCCTTCCCTAGCTCACGAGCAGTACTTC	CASSLGPSLAHEQYF
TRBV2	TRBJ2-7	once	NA	TGTGCCAGCAGGCGGACAGCGGCGGCCTACGAGCAGTACTTC	CASRRTAAAYEQYF
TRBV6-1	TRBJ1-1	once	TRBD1	TGTGCCAGCAGTGAGACAGGGCGAACTGAAGCTTTCTTT	CASSETGRTEAFF
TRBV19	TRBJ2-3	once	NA	TGTGCCAGTTCTGACACTCGAAGCACAGATACGCAGTATTTT	CASSDTRSTDTQYF
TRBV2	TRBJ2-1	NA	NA	TGTGCCACCGCCGGGAGCTCCTACAATGAGCAGTTCTTC	CATAGSSYNEQFF
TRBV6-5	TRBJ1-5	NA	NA	TGTGCCAGCAGTTACTCGTGGGGCGCCAATCAGCCCCAGCATTTT	CASSYSWGANQPQHF
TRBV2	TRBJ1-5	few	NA	TGTGCCAGCGCACAGGGTTCAGGGCAGCCCCAGCATTTT	CASAQGSGQPQHF
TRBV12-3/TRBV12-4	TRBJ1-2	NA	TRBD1	TGTGCCAGCAGTTTTGTGGACAGGGGGGGAGAAACCTTC	CASSFVDRGGETF
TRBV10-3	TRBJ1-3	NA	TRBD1	TGTGCCATCAGTTCCCCGGGACAGGGTCTCTCTGGAAACACCATATATTTT	CAISSPGQGLSGNTIYF
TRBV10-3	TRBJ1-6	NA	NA	TGTGCCATCAGTGAAGGGCCGGGATTCAATTCACCCCTCCACTTT	CAISEGPGFNSPLHF
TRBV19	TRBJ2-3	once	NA	TGTGCCAGTATTGGGGGGGGCAAGTCGCAGTATTTT	CASIGGGKSQYF
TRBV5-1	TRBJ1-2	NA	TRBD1	TGCGCCAGCAGCCAAGCCGTGGGACAGGGGAGGGACTACACCTTC	CASSQAVGQGRDYTF
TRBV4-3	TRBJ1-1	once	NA	TGCGCCAGCAGCCAAGACCGAGGCACTGAAGCTTTCTTT	CASSQDRGTEAFF
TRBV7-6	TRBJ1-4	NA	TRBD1	TGTGCCAGCAGCCGAAGTCCGGGACAGCCTGAAGAACTGTTTTTT	CASSRSPGQPEELFF
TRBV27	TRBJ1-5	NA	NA	TGTGCCAGCAGGGGACACACCGCAGGGCCCCAGCATTTT	CASRGHTAGPQHF
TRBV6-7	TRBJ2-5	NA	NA	TGTGCCAGCCAGGCAGGGCAGCCCATAAAAGAGACCCAGTACTTC	CASQAGQPIKETQYF
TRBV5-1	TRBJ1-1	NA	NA	TGCGCCAGCAGCCTCCCGGGTCAGCCGAACACTGAAGCTTTCTTT	CASSLPGQPNTEAFF
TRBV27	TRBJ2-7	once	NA	TGTGCCAGCAGTTCCACAGGGGGGGGGTACGAGCAGTACTTC	CASSSTGGGYEQYF
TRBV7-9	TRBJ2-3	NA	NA	TGTGCCAGCAGCTTTGTACCTAGACGCACAGATACGCAGTATTTT	CASSFVPRRTDTQYF
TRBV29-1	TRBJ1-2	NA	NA	TGCAGCGTTGCAACCGGGACACCTTTAGGAGGCTACACCTTC	CSVATGTPLGGYTF
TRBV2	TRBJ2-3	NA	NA	TGTGCCAGCAACCAGGGGGATACGCAGTATTTT	CASNQGDTQYF
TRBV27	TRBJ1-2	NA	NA	TGTGCCAGCAGTTACAGACCCTCTAACTATGGCTACACCTTC	CASSYRPSNYGYTF
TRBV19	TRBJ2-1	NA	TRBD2	TGTGCCAGTACCAACGGGGGACTAGCGGGTAAGAGCTCCTACAATGAGCAGTTCTTC	CASTNGGLAGKSSYNEQFF
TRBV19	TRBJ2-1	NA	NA	TGTGCCAGTAGCGGGAGCTCCTACAATGAGCAGTTCTTC	CASSGSSYNEQFF